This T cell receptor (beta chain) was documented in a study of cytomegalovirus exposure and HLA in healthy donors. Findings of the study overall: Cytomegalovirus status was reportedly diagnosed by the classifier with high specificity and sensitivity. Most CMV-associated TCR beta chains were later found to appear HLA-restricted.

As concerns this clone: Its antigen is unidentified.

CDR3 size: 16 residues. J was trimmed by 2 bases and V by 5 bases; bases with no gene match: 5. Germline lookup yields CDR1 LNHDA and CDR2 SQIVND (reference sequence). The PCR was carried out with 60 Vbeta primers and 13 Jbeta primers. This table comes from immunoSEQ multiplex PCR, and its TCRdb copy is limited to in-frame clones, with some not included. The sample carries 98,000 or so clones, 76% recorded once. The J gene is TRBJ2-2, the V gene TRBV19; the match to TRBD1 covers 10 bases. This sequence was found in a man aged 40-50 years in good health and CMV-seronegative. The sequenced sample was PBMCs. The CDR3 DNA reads TGTGCCAGTAGTTGGACAGGGGGTTTTAACACCGGGGAGCTGTTTTTT. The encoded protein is CASSWTGGFNTGELFF. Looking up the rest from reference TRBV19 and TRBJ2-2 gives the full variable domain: DGGITQSPKYLFRKEGQNVTLSCEQNLNHDAMYWYRQDPGQGLRLIYYSQIVNDFQKGDIAEGYSVSREKKESFPLTVTSAQKNPTAFYLCASSWTGGFNTGELFFGEGSRLTVL.